This T cell receptor (beta chain) originates from a study of cytomegalovirus exposure and HLA in healthy donors. Study context: The 130 or so validation repertoires used a platform that matched the one used for the 550 to 800 first-cohort repertoires, as a later analysis reported. Findings and caveats of the study: In vitro data verified a few CMV-associated chains as specific for CMV antigens.

As concerns this clone: Its antigen is unidentified.

V was cut by 2 bases and J by 13 bases, with 12 bases left in between. Per germline, CDR1 SGHTS and CDR2 YDEGEE. CDR3 length: 11 amino acids. This table comes from immunoSEQ multiplex PCR, and its TCRdb copy is limited to in-frame clones, with some not included. The sample carries some 69,000 clones, just under 95% recorded once. This TCR came from a man aged 18 to 29 in good health and CMV-seropositive. Sequenced sample: PBMCs. The gene calls are TRBV5-8 and TRBJ2-5; D remains ambiguous. CDR3 protein: CASSLPRSWYF. The CDR3 nucleotides read TGTGCCAGCAGCTTACCTAGATCGTGGTACTTC.